This is a list of T cell receptor beta chains from one sample in a study of cytomegalovirus exposure and HLA in healthy donors. Only in-frame clones appear in the TCRdb table, and some are missing; sequencing was by immunoSEQ multiplex PCR. The sample consists of 150,000 to 200,000 clones, 80% of them appearing once. Sequencing was carried out using PBMCs. Receptors originate from a man aged 25-40 years in good health and CMV-seropositive. CDR3s include the opening cysteine and the closing phenylalanine or tryptophan. Fields, in order: V gene, J gene, clone size, D gene, CDR3 DNA, CDR3 protein. A D gene is named only where the DNA matches it firmly. Size values are once, few and many counts, or a class for expanded clones, and some rows have none.

TRBV27,TRBJ1-5,NA,NA,TGTGCCAGCAGTTTATCGTCGGGGTCCCTTCATCAGCCCCAGCATTTT,CASSLSSGSLHQPQHF
TRBV4-2,TRBJ1-1,NA,NA,TGTGCCAGCAGCCAAGATGTCGGGGTTCAAGCTTTCTTT,CASSQDVGVQAFF
TRBV18,TRBJ2-7,NA,NA,TGTGCCAGCTCACCACCGTGGGGCCCCTACGAGCAGTACTTC,CASSPPWGPYEQYF
TRBV15,TRBJ1-1,NA,NA,TGTGCCACCAGCAGAGACCTTTTACAGGGAGGGGGAACTGAAGCTTTCTTT,CATSRDLLQGGGTEAFF
TRBV29-1,TRBJ2-5,NA,NA,TGCAGCGTTGACCCAACGGGCCAAGAGACCCAGTACTTC,CSVDPTGQETQYF
TRBV12-5,TRBJ2-1,few,TRBD1,TGTGCTAGTGTACCGGGACAGGGGTACAATGAGCAGTTCTTC,CASVPGQGYNEQFF
TRBV9,TRBJ1-5,few,TRBD1,TGTGCCAGCAGCGTCACGGGACAGCACAATCAGCCCCAGCATTTT,CASSVTGQHNQPQHF
TRBV9,TRBJ1-4,NA,NA,TGTGCCAGCAGCGCAGGGGACCGTAATGAAAAACTGTTTTTT,CASSAGDRNEKLFF
TRBV5-5,TRBJ2-7,once,NA,TGTGCCAGCAGCTTGGATGGGGGGAGCTCCTACGAGCAGTACTTC,CASSLDGGSSYEQYF
TRBV2,TRBJ2-2,NA,NA,TGTGCCAGCAGTGAAGCGCTTGAGGGAGGGAACACCGGGGAGCTGTTTTTT,CASSEALEGGNTGELFF
TRBV2,TRBJ2-7,NA,TRBD2,TGTGCCTGCTGGAGGGGGACTAGCGACCGCGAGCAGTACTTC,CACWRGTSDREQYF
TRBV6-1,TRBJ1-2,once,TRBD1,TGTGCCAGCAGTGGAGACTACCCCGGGACAGCTAACTATGGCTACACCTTC,CASSGDYPGTANYGYTF
TRBV19,TRBJ1-2,NA,NA,TGTGCCAGTCTTAGACCGGGGGGCTATGGCTACACCTTC,CASLRPGGYGYTF
TRBV30,TRBJ2-5,NA,TRBD2,TGTGCCTGGAGTGTCGATCCTGGGGTAGCGGGGGGTCCGGGGGAGACCCAGTACTTC,CAWSVDPGVAGGPGETQYF
TRBV27,TRBJ1-6,NA,NA,TGTGCCAGCAGTCCGTCGGACAGTAATTCACCCCTCCACTTT,CASSPSDSNSPLHF
TRBV7-6,TRBJ2-7,NA,TRBD2,TGTGCCAGCAGCTTACGTTGGTCTAGCGGGACCTACGAGCAGTACTTC,CASSLRWSSGTYEQYF
TRBV30,TRBJ1-1,NA,TRBD1,TGTGCCTGGGCCCGGGACAGGAACACTGAAGCTTTCTTT,CAWARDRNTEAFF
TRBV6-6,TRBJ1-1,NA,NA,TGTGCCAGCAGTAGCCCGGGGGGGGCTTACACTGAAGCTTTCTTT,CASSSPGGAYTEAFF
TRBV7-8,TRBJ2-3,once,TRBD2,TGTGCCAGCAGCCTAGCGGAGGCGACAGATACGCAGTATTTT,CASSLAEATDTQYF
TRBV30,TRBJ2-7,NA,NA,TGTGCCTGGAGTGTACGAGGCTCCCCCTCCTACGAGCAGTACTTC,CAWSVRGSPSYEQYF
TRBV4-1,TRBJ2-5,NA,NA,TGCGCCAGCAGCCAAGCGGGGTTCCAAGAGACCCAGTACTTC,CASSQAGFQETQYF